One and the same sample provided the 27 T cell receptor beta chains below, sequenced in a study of OX40 agonist ivuxolimab in advanced cancers. Profiling relied on immunoSEQ multiplex PCR, and the TCRdb table lists in-frame clones only, not all of them. Of tens of thousands of clones in the sample, approximately 86% were seen once. Sequenced material: CD4+ or CD8+ T cells sorted from blood, taken in a trial of the OX40 agonist ivuxolimab. The receptors stem from an adult with an advanced solid tumor such as melanoma, head and neck, liver or kidney cancer.

The rearrangement links TRBV6-6 to TRBJ1-3; 7 nucleotides match TRBD1. The CDR3 has 14 residues. V shed 5 bases, J shed 4 bases, and the junction held 5 bases outside the gene matches. The germline V gene encodes CDR1 MNHNY and CDR2 SVGAGI (reference sequence). In DNA form, the CDR3 reads TGTGCCAGCAGTCGACAGGGATCGGGAAACACCATATATTTT. Its translation is CASSRQGSGNTIYF.

This clone was recorded once. The gene calls are TRBV7-8 and TRBJ2-1, with 8 positions matching TRBD1. There are 15 residues in the CDR3. The trim removed 5 bases at V and 4 bases at J, leaving 7 bases unmatched. The germline V gene has CDR1 SGHVS and CDR2 FQNEAQ. The CDR3 reads CASSRTRGLYNEQFF. The CDR3 nucleotides are TGTGCCAGCAGCCGAACCAGGGGGCTTTACAATGAGCAGTTCTTC. The full variable domain, rest sourced from reference TRBV7-8 and TRBJ2-1, is GAGVSQSPRYKVAKRGQDVALRCDPISGHVSLFWYQQALGQGPEFLTYFQNEAQLDKSGLPSDRFFAERPEGSVSTLKIQRTQQEDSAVYLCASSRTRGLYNEQFFGPGTRLTVL.

The rearrangement uses TRBV5-6 and TRBJ2-1, with 10 bases aligning to TRBD2. Unmatched junction bases numbered 3, after V lost 0 bases and J lost 6 bases. Germline V CDR1 and CDR2: SGHDT, YYEEEE. The CDR3 contains 15 residues. This CDR3 is CASSLGLAGVNEQFF. CDR3 coding DNA: TGTGCCAGCAGCTTGGGTCTAGCGGGAGTCAATGAGCAGTTCTTC.

V is TRBV9 and J is TRBJ1-1; D uncertain. Trimming removed 1 base at V and 0 bases at J, with 10 bases between. CDR3 size: 15 residues. Germline lookup yields CDR1 SGDLS and CDR2 YYNGEE. The CDR3 protein is CASSVSGSMNTEAFF. The CDR3 DNA follows: TGTGCCAGCAGCGTATCGGGCAGTATGAACACTGAAGCTTTCTTT.

The V gene is TRBV5-4, the J gene TRBJ2-2; 9 nucleotides match TRBD1. The germline V gene has CDR1 SGHNT and CDR2 YYREEE (reference sequence). The V and J ends lost 4 bases and 1 base, in that order; junction bases with no gene match: 5. This CDR3 is 16 amino acids long. The CDR3 region has the DNA TGTGCCAGCAGCCGCCCGGGACAGGGGAACACCGGGGAGCTGTTTTTT. It translates to CASSRPGQGNTGELFF.

V is TRBV11-1 and J is TRBJ2-7; 8 positions match TRBD2. The CDR3 is 15 residues long. Germline V lookup: CDR1 SGHAT, CDR2 FQDESV (reference sequence). V gave up 5 bases and J gave up 5 bases; unmatched junction bases: 11. The DNA for the CDR3 is TGTGCCAGCAGCCCCTCCGGGAGGGCGATGGACGAGCAGTACTTC. Protein product: CASSPSGRAMDEQYF.

The CDR3 is CANSTRPSYNSPLHF. The CDR3 DNA reads as TGTGCCAACTCGACAAGGCCCTCCTATAATTCACCCCTCCACTTT. The rearrangement joins TRBV11-2 to TRBJ1-6; D remains ambiguous. The germline gives CDR1 SGHAT, CDR2 FQNNGV. With 10 bases removed from V and 0 bases from J, the gap between germline ends came to 13 bases. CDR3 size: 15 residues.

CDR3 sequence (DNA): TGTGCCAGCAGCCTCAATTTGGGGGGGCTAGCAAATGAGCAGTTCTTC. Protein product: CASSLNLGGLANEQFF. The chain carries TRBV11-2 and TRBJ2-1; D is possibly TRBD2 (7 bases). CDR1 and CDR2 from the germline V gene are SGHAT and FQNNGV. This CDR3 is built from 16 residues. Deletions cut 5 bases from V and 7 bases from J, with 21 bases between.

The chain carries TRBV5-1 and TRBJ1-2; maybe TRBD1 (5 bases). V dropped 2 bases and J dropped 10 bases, with 12 bases sitting between them. In germline, CDR1 is SGHRS, CDR2 YFSETQ. The CDR3 has 12 residues. The CDR3 region is CASSFYPRDYTF. Here the CDR3 DNA reads TGCGCCAGCAGCTTCTACCCCAGGGACTACACCTTC.

Worth noting for this clone: Within the sample, other DNA sequences also encode this same CDR3. CDR3 bases: TGTGCCAGCAGTTACGGGACAGATAACTATGGCTACACCTTC. Amino acids: CASSYGTDNYGYTF. The chain employs TRBV6-6 and TRBJ1-2; 7 bases match TRBD1. The CDR3 is 14 amino acids. With V trimmed by 2 bases and J by 1 base, 1 base remained unmatched. Germline CDR1 reads MNHNY; CDR2 reads SVGAGI (reference sequence).

The chain employs TRBV7-2 and TRBJ2-1; no reliable D call. The CDR3 is 15 amino acids. Trimming cost V 3 bases and J 9 bases, with 18 bases left between them. Germline V gene data show CDR1 as SGHTA and CDR2 as FQGNSA. The CDR3 loop reads CASSLGRPLDGEQFF. The CDR3 DNA follows: TGTGCCAGCAGCTTGGGCAGGCCGTTAGATGGTGAGCAGTTCTTC.

The V gene is TRBV5-1, the J gene TRBJ2-3, with TRBD2 as a possible D gene (7 bases). The CDR3 has 15 residues. Germline V gene sequence: CDR1 SGHRS, CDR2 YFSETQ. Trimming shortened V by 4 bases and J by 8 bases, and 20 bases separated the two germline ends. CDR3 protein: CASSGAGGGVGTQYF. The CDR3 DNA follows: TGCGCCAGCAGCGGGGCTGGCGGGGGCGTCGGTACGCAGTATTTT.

The rearrangement links TRBV19 to TRBJ2-7, with D unclear. The CDR3 runs 11 residues. Germline V gene data show CDR1 as LNHDA and CDR2 as SQIVND (reference sequence). Deletions cut 6 bases from V and 6 bases from J, with 9 bases between. CDR3 bases: TGTGCCAGTAGCTTCCATACCGAGCAGTACTTC. As protein: CASSFHTEQYF.

The V and J genes are TRBV2 and TRBJ1-1, with no clear D. In germline, CDR1 is SNHLY, CDR2 FYNNEI. The V gene lost 5 bases and the J gene lost 1 base, with 8 bases spanning the gap. The CDR3 totals 13 residues. As DNA, the CDR3 is TGTGCCAGCAGTTCCCTTCAGAACACTGAAGCTTTCTTT. It specifies CASSSLQNTEAFF. Filled out from reference TRBV2 and TRBJ1-1, the complete variable domain reads EPEVTQTPSHQVTQMGQEVILRCVPISNHLYFYWYRQILGQKVEFLVSFYNNEISEKSEIFDDQFSVERPDGSNFTLKIRSTKLEDSAMYFCASSSLQNTEAFFGQGTRLTVV.

Only a few counts were recorded for this clone. This sequence joins TRBV30 and TRBJ1-2; D is possibly TRBD1 (6 bases). The CDR3 runs to 12 residues. Trimming removed 4 bases at V and 4 bases at J, with 10 bases between. Germline values: CDR1 GTSNPN, CDR2 SVGIG (reference sequence). CDR3 bases: TGTGCCTGGACAGGCAGGGGCTATGGCTACACCTTC. Its protein product is CAWTGRGYGYTF.

CDR3 in amino acids: CASSLAGTYNEQFF. DNA for the CDR3: TGTGCCAGCAGCTTAGCGGGGACGTACAATGAGCAGTTCTTC. V gene TRBV11-3 combines with J gene TRBJ2-1; D may correspond to TRBD1 or TRBD2 (5 bases each). There are 14 residues in the CDR3. Between the trimmed V and J ends, which lost 1 base and 4 bases, there was a span of 8 bases. Per germline, CDR1 SGHNT and CDR2 YENEEA.

The chain has TRBV9 and TRBJ2-2; no firm D call. V was trimmed by 2 bases and J by 3 bases, leaving 11 bases between them. CDR1 is SGDLS, CDR2 YYNGEE, per germline. The length of the CDR3 is 15 residues. In DNA, the CDR3 is TGTGCCAGCAGCGTTCGGCCTACAGACACCGGGGAGCTGTTTTTT. This sequence encodes CASSVRPTDTGELFF. Full variable domain (remainder filled in from reference TRBV9 and TRBJ2-2): DSGVTQTPKHLITATGQRVTLRCSPRSGDLSVYWYQQSLDQGLQFLIQYYNGEERAKGNILERFSAQQFPDLHSELNLSSLELGDSALYFCASSVRPTDTGELFFGEGSRLTVL.

The genes are TRBV18 and TRBJ1-1; D is ambiguous. V was clipped by 1 base and J by 8 bases, with 11 bases between them. The CDR3 has 13 residues. Per germline, CDR1 KGHSH and CDR2 LQKENI. The CDR3 sequence is CASSPRVGDEAFF. In DNA form, the CDR3 reads TGTGCCAGCTCACCACGAGTTGGAGACGAAGCTTTCTTT.

On this clone: Other DNA variants within this sample encode the same CDR3. The rearrangement joins TRBV11-3 to TRBJ2-5, with D unclear. The germline V and J ends were trimmed by 3 bases and 5 bases, with 4 bases remaining between them. CDR3 length: 11 residues. Germline-derived CDR1 and CDR2 are SGHNT and YENEEA. Here the CDR3 reads CASSLGETQYF. The CDR3 bases are TGTGCCAGCAGCTTGGGTGAGACCCAGTACTTC.

This chain joins TRBV19 and TRBJ1-5; no firm D call. This CDR3 region has 13 residues. Germline loops: CDR1 LNHDA, CDR2 SQIVND (reference sequence). The V gene lost 3 bases and the J gene lost 7 bases, with 10 bases spanning the gap. The CDR3 coding sequence is TGTGCCAGTAGTATGGGGTTAGGACAGCCCCAGCATTTT. Translation: CASSMGLGQPQHF.

The V gene is TRBV2, the J gene TRBJ2-2; unclear D gene. Deletions cut 3 bases from V and 4 bases from J, with 9 bases between. The CDR3 spans 14 residues. Germline V CDR1 and CDR2: SNHLY, FYNNEI. CDR3 loop: CASSDAGLTGELFF. In DNA, the CDR3 is TGTGCCAGCAGTGACGCCGGCCTCACCGGGGAGCTGTTTTTT.

The rearrangement links TRBV7-3 to TRBJ2-3; D is tentatively TRBD1 or TRBD2 (6 bases each). Trimming pared 5 bases from V and 8 bases from J, leaving 20 bases between. The CDR3 spans 15 residues. CDR1 and CDR2 from the germline V gene are SGHTA and FQGTGA. CDR3 region: CASSLARGGAGTQYF. The CDR3, as DNA: TGTGCCAGCAGCCTCGCCAGGGGAGGCGCTGGTACGCAGTATTTT. Variable domain in full (rest from reference TRBV7-3 and TRBJ2-3): GAGVSQTPSNKVTEKGKYVELRCDPISGHTALYWYRQSLGQGPEFLIYFQGTGAADDSGLPNDRFFAVRPEGSVSTLKIQRTERGDSAVYLCASSLARGGAGTQYFGPGTRLTVL.

The chain combines TRBV19 with TRBJ1-2, with D possibly matching TRBD1 (5 bases). Germline V lookup: CDR1 LNHDA, CDR2 SQIVND (reference sequence). V gave up 5 bases and J gave up 0 bases, with 16 bases separating them. CDR3 size: 16 residues. In DNA form, the CDR3 reads TGTGCCAGTAGTCGCGGTGGGACCGTAGCTAACTATGGCTACACCTTC. It encodes CASSRGGTVANYGYTF.

This chain joins TRBV2 and TRBJ2-7; no clear D. V shed 1 base and J shed 3 bases, with 10 bases lying between them. The germline V gene encodes CDR1 SNHLY and CDR2 FYNNEI. The CDR3 loop spans 14 amino acids. The CDR3 DNA reads TGTGCCAGCAGTGAAGGGTGGAGAATCTACGAGCAGTACTTC. This translates into CASSEGWRIYEQYF.

The chain has TRBV30 and TRBJ2-7; D remains ambiguous. The V end was cut by 4 bases, the J end by 0 bases, with 10 bases between. Germline V gives CDR1 GTSNPN, CDR2 SVGIG (reference sequence). This CDR3 spans 13 amino acids. This CDR3 reads CAWNLGVSYEQYF. The CDR3 DNA is TGTGCCTGGAACCTCGGTGTCTCCTACGAGCAGTACTTC.

The gene calls are TRBV7-9 and TRBJ2-1; the match to TRBD1 covers 11 bases. Germline values: CDR1 SEHNR, CDR2 FQNEAQ (reference sequence). V lost 5 bases and J lost 4; bases outside the gene matches: 13. The CDR3 has 18 residues. In DNA, the CDR3 is TGTGCCAGCAGCCCTAGGACAGGGGGCTCCATAAGATACAATGAGCAGTTCTTC. This encodes CASSPRTGGSIRYNEQFF. The full variable domain, rest sourced from reference TRBV7-9 and TRBJ2-1, is DTGVSQNPRHKITKRGQNVTFRCDPISEHNRLYWYRQTLGQGPEFLTYFQNEAQLEKSRLLSDRFSAERPKGSFSTLEIQRTEQGDSAMYLCASSPRTGGSIRYNEQFFGPGTRLTVL.

At least ten counts were recorded for this clone. The CDR3 DNA reads as TGCGCCAGCAGCCATGGGACAGGGTACGAGCAGTACTTC. Its translation is CASSHGTGYEQYF. The chain uses TRBV5-1 and TRBJ2-7; 9 bases are shared with TRBD1. Germline V lookup: CDR1 SGHRS, CDR2 YFSETQ. CDR3 length: 13 amino acids. The junction had 3 bases not matched to a gene; V was cut back by 4 bases and J by 4 bases.